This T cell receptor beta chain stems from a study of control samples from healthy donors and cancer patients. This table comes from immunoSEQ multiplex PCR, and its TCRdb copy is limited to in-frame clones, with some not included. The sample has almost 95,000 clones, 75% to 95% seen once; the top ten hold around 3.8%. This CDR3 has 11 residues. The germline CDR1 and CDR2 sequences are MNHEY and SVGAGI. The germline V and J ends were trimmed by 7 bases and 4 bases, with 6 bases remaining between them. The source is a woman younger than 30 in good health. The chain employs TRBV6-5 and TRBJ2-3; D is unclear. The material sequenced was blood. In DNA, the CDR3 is TGTGCCAGCACTCGGGCAGATACGCAGTATTTT. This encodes CASTRADTQYF.